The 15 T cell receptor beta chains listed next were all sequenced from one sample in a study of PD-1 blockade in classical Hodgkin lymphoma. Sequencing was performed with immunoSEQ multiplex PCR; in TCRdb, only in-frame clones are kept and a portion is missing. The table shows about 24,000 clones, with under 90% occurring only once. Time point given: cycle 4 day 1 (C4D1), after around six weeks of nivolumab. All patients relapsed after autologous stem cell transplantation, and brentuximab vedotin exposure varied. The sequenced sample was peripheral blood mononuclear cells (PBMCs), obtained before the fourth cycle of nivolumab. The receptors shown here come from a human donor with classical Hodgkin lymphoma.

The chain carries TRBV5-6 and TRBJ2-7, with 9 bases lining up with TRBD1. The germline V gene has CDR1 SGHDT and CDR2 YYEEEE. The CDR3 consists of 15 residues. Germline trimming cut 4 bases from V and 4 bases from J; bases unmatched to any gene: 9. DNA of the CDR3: TGTGCCAGCAGCCAAGGTGGGACAGGGATGTACGAGCAGTACTTC. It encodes CASSQGGTGMYEQYF.

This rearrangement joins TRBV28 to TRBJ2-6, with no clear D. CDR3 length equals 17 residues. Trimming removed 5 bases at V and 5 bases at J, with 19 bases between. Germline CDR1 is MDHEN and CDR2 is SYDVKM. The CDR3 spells CASSVCLTQSRANVLTF. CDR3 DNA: TGTGCCAGCAGTGTGTGCTTGACACAAAGTCGGGCCAACGTCCTGACTTTC.

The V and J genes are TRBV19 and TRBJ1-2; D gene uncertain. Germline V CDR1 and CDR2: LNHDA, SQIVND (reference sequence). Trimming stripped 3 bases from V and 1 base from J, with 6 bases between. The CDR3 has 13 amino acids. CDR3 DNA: TGTGCCAGTAGTATTAATAGTAACTATGGCTACACCTTC. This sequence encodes CASSINSNYGYTF.

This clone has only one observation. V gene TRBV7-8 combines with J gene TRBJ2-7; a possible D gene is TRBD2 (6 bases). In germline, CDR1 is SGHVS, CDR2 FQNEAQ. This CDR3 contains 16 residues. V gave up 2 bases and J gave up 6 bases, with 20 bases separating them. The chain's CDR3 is CASSLLEGLLFFEQYF. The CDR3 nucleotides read TGTGCCAGCAGCTTACTTGAGGGACTCCTCTTTTTCGAGCAGTACTTC.

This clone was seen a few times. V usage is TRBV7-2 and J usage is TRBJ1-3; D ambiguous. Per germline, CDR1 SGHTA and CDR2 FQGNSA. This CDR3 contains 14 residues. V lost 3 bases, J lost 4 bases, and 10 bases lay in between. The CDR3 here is CASSFELPGNTIYF. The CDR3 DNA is TGTGCCAGCAGCTTCGAACTCCCAGGAAACACCATATATTTT.

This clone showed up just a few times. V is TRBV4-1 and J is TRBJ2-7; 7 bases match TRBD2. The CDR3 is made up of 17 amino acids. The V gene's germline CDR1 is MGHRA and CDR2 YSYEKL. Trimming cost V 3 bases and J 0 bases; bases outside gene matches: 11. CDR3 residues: CASSQEESGELSYEQYF. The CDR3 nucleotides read TGCGCCAGCAGCCAGGAGGAAAGCGGGGAGCTCTCCTACGAGCAGTACTTC.

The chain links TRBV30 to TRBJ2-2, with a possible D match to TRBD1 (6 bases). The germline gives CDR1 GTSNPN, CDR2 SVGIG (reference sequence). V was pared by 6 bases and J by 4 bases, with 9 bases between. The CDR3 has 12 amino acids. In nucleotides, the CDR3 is TGTGCCTGCCCAGGGGCCACCGGGGAGCTGTTTTTT. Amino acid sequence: CACPGATGELFF. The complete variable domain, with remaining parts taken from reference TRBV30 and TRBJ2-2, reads SQTIHQWPATLVQPVGSPLSLECTVEGTSNPNLYWYRQAAGRGLQLLFYSVGIGQISSEVPQNLSASRPQDRQFILSSKKLLLSDSGFYLCACPGATGELFFGEGSRLTVL.

This CDR3 is CASSSGLAGAYTDTQYF. CDR3 sequence (DNA): TGTGCCAGCAGCTCCGGACTAGCGGGAGCGTACACAGATACGCAGTATTTT. The rearrangement joins TRBV7-9 to TRBJ2-3; 13 nucleotides line up with TRBD2. V trimming: 4 bases; J trimming: 2 bases; junction bases outside the gene matches: 6. Germline values: CDR1 SEHNR, CDR2 FQNEAQ (reference sequence). The CDR3 has 17 amino acids.

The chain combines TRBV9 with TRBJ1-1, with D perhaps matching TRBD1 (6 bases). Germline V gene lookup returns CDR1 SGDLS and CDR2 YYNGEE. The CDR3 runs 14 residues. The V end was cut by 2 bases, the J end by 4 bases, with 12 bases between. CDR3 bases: TGTGCCAGCAGCGTTTGGGACATTTCCACTGAAGCTTTCTTT. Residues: CASSVWDISTEAFF.

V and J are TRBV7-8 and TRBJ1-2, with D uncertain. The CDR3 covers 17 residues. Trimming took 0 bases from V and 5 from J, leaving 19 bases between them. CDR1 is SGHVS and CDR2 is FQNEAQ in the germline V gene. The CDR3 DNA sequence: TGTGCCAGCAGCTTAGCAGGCAGCTCGATTAACTTATATGGCTACACCTTC. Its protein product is CASSLAGSSINLYGYTF.

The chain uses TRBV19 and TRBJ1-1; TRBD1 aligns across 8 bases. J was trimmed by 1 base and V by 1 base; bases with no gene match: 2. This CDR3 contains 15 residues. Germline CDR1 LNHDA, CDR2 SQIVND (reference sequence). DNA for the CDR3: TGTGCCAGTAGTATAGGGGGGACAGGGAACACTGAAGCTTTCTTT. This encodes CASSIGGTGNTEAFF.

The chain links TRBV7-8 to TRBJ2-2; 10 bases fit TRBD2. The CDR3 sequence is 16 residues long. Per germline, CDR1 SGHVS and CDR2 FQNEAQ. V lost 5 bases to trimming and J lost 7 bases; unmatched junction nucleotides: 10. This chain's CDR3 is CASSQGASGGVGELFF. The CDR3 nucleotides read TGTGCCAGCAGCCAGGGGGCTAGCGGGGGAGTCGGGGAGCTGTTTTTT.

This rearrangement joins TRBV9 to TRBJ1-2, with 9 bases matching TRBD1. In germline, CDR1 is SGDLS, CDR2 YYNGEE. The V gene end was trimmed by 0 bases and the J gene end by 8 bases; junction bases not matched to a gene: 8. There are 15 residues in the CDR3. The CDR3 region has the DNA TGTGCCAGCAGCGTAGCGGGGACAGGGACGCACGGCTACACCTTC. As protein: CASSVAGTGTHGYTF.

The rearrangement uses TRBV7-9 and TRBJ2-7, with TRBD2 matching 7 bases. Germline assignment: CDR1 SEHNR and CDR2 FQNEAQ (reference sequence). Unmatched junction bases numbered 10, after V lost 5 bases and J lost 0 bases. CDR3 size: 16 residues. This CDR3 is CASSKGDYKSSYEQYF. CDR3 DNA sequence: TGTGCCAGCAGCAAAGGGGACTACAAGAGCTCCTACGAGCAGTACTTC.

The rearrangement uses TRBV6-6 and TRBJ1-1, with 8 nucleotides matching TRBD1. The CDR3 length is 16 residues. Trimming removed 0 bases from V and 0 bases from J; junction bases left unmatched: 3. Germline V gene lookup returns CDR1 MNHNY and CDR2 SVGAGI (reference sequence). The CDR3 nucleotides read TGTGCCAGCAGTTACTCGGGGACAGGCATGAACACTGAAGCTTTCTTT. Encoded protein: CASSYSGTGMNTEAFF.